This TCR beta chain was documented in a study of cytomegalovirus exposure and HLA in healthy donors. General observations from the study: Sequencing likely generated an artifact that appeared as a cluster of highly shared sequence variants.

As to this clone: Its target is unknown.

The PCR contained 60 Vbeta and 13 Jbeta primers. Method: immunoSEQ multiplex PCR; TCRdb's copy keeps in-frame clones and lacks some. Of 150,000 to 200,000 clones detected, about 80% appear once; the ten largest clones hold around 2.2%. The germline V and J ends were trimmed by 5 bases and 0 bases, with 11 bases remaining between them. This CDR3 is 14 amino acids long. CDR1 and CDR2 from the germline V gene are SGHTA and FQGNSA. The gene calls are TRBV7-2 and TRBJ2-7; D is perhaps TRBD1 (6 bases). This receptor was obtained from a woman in her 30s in good health and CMV-seronegative. The sequenced sample was PBMCs. CDR3 amino acids: CASSPRGTSYEQYF. In DNA form, the CDR3 reads TGTGCCAGCAGCCCCAGGGGTACCTCCTACGAGCAGTACTTC.